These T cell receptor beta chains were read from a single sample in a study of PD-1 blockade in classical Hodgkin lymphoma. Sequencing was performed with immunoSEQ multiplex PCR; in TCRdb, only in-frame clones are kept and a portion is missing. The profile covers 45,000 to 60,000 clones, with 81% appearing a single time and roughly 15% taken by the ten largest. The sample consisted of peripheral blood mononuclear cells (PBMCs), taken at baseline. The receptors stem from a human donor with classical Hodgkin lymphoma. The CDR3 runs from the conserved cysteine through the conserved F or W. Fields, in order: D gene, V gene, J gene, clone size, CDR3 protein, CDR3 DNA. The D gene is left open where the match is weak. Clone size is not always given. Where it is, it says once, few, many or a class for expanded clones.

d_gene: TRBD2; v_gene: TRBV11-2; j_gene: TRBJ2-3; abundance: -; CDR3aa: CASSLGASGSTSTDTQYF; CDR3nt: TGTGCCAGCAGCTTAGGGGCTAGCGGATCCACTAGCACAGATACGCAGTATTTT
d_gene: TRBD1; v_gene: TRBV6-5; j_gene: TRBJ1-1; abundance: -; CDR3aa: CASIPGQDMNTEAFF; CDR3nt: TGTGCCAGCATCCCGGGACAGGACATGAACACTGAAGCTTTCTTT
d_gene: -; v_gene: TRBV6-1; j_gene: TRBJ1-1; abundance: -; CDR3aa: CASTPSAVNTEAFF; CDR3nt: TGTGCCAGCACCCCGTCTGCAGTGAACACTGAAGCTTTCTTT
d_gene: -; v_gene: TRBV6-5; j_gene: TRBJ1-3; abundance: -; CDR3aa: CASSPRGSPNTIYF; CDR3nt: TGTGCCAGCTCTCCTAGGGGTTCGCCGAACACCATATATTTT
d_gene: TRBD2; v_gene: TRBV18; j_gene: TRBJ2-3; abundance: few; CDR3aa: CASSPTSGSTDTQYF; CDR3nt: TGTGCCAGCTCGCCTACTAGCGGTAGCACAGATACGCAGTATTTT
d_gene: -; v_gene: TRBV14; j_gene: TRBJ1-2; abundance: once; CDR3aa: CASSRGHSGYGYTF; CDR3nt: TGTGCCAGCAGCCGCGGACATTCCGGCTATGGCTACACCTTC
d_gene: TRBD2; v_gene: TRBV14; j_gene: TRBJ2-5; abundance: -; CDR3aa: CASSRTSGLSQYF; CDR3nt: TGTGCCAGCAGTAGGACTAGCGGGCTATCCCAGTACTTC
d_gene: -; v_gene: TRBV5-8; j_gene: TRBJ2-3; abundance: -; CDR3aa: CASSLRGEGPFTDTQYF; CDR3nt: TGTGCCAGCAGCTTGCGTGGGGAAGGACCTTTCACAGATACGCAGTATTTT
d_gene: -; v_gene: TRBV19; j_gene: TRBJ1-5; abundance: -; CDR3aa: CASRRISNQPQHF; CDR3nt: TGTGCCAGTAGGAGGATTAGCAATCAGCCCCAGCATTTT
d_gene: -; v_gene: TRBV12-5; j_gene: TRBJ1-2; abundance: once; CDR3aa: CASGLVLGSGFDGYTF; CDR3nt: TGTGCTAGTGGTTTGGTATTGGGTTCAGGGTTTGATGGCTACACCTTC
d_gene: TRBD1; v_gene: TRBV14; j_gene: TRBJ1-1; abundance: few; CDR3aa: CASSQRTGLVIF; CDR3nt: TGTGCCAGCAGCCAAAGGACAGGTTTGGTGATCTTT
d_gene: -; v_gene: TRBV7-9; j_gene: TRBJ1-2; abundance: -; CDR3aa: CASSSGTGIYYGYTF; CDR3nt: TGTGCCAGCAGCTCGGGGACGGGAATATACTATGGCTACACCTTC
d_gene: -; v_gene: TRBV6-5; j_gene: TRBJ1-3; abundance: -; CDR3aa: CASSYRDPSGNTIYF; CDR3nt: TGTGCCAGCAGTTACCGGGACCCGTCTGGAAACACCATATATTTT
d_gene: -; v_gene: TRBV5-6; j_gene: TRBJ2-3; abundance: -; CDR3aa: CASSPGEDTQYF; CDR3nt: TGTGCCAGCAGTCCTGGGGAGGATACGCAGTATTTT
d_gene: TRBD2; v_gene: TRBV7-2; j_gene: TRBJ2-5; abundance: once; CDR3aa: CASSRRLAGDQETQYF; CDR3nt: TGTGCCAGCAGTCGACGACTAGCGGGAGACCAAGAGACCCAGTACTTC
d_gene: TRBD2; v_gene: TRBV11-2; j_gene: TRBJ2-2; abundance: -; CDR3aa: CASRAGLAGGVMNTGELFF; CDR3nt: TGTGCCAGCAGAGCGGGACTAGCGGGAGGGGTCATGAACACCGGGGAGCTGTTTTTT
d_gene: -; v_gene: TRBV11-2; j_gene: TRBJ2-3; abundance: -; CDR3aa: CASSFTGPGPDTQYF; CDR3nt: TGTGCCAGCAGCTTTACAGGTCCCGGTCCAGATACGCAGTATTTT
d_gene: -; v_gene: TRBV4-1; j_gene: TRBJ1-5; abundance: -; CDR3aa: CASSLGIGQPQHF; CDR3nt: TGCGCCAGCAGCCTGGGGATAGGTCAGCCCCAGCATTTT
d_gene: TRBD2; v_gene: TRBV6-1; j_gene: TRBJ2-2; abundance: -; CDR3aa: CASSEPAGWASGTGELFF; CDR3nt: TGTGCCAGCAGTGAACCGGCGGGGTGGGCTAGCGGGACCGGGGAGCTGTTTTTT
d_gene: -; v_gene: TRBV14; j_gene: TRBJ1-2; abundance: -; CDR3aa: CASSPYVAAGGYTF; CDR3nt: TGTGCCAGCAGCCCCTACGTTGCGGCGGGGGGCTACACCTTC
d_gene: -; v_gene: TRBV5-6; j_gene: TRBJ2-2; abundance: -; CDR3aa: CASSSVWTGELFF; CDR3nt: TGTGCCAGCAGCTCGGTTTGGACCGGGGAGCTGTTTTTT
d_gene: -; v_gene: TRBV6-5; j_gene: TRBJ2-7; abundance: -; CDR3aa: CASSYSGSGDGEQYF; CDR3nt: TGTGCCAGCAGTTACTCGGGGTCGGGAGATGGTGAGCAGTACTTC
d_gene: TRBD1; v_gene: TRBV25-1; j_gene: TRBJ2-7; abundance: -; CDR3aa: CASSESWTGVYEQYF; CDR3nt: TGTGCCAGCAGTGAATCCTGGACAGGGGTCTACGAGCAGTACTTC
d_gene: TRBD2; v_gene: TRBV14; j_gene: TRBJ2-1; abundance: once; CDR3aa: CASSRILAGGPNEQFF; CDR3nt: TGTGCCAGCAGCCGCATACTAGCGGGAGGGCCCAATGAGCAGTTCTTC
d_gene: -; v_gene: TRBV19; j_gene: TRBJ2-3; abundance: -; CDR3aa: CASSPDPGDTQYF; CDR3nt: TGTGCCAGTAGTCCGGACCCGGGAGATACGCAGTATTTT
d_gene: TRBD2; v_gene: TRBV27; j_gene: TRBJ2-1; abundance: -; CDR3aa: CATSGAGGYNEQFF; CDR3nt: TGTGCCACCTCAGGAGCGGGAGGGTACAATGAGCAGTTCTTC
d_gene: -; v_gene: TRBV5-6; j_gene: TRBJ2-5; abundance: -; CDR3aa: CASSLGRGPGETQYF; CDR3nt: TGTGCCAGCAGCTTGGGCCGGGGCCCGGGGGAGACCCAGTACTTC
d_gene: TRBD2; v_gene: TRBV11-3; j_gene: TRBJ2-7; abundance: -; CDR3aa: CASSLREASGFEQYF; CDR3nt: TGTGCCAGCAGCTTACGGGAGGCCTCGGGTTTCGAGCAGTACTTC
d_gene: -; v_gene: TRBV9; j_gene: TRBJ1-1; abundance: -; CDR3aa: CASSVDGTARTEAFF; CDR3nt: TGTGCCAGCAGCGTAGACGGGACGGCACGCACTGAAGCTTTCTTT
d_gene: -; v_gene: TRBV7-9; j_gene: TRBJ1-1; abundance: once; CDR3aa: CASSSWELTSYTEAFF; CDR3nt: TGTGCCAGCAGCTCTTGGGAATTGACGAGCTACACTGAAGCTTTCTTT
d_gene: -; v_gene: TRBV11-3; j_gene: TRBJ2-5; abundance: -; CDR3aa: CASSSRGRSGTETQYF; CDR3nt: TGTGCCAGCAGCTCCCGGGGGCGGAGTGGAACGGAGACCCAGTACTTC
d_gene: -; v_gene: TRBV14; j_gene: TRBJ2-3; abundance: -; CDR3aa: CASSQMGVGTYGNTQYF; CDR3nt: TGTGCCAGCAGCCAGATGGGGGTGGGGACCTACGGGAATACGCAGTATTTT
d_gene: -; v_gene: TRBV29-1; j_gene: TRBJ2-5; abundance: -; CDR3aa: CSVEGTESSQTQYF; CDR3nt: TGCAGCGTTGAAGGGACAGAAAGTAGCCAGACCCAGTACTTC
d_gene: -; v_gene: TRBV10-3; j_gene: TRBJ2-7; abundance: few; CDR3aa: CAISETWGRHLSYEQYF; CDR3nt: TGTGCCATCAGTGAGACTTGGGGCAGGCACCTAAGCTACGAGCAGTACTTC
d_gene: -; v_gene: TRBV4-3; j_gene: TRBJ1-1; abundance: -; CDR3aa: CASSQFWTENTEAFF; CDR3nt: TGCGCCAGCAGCCAATTTTGGACCGAGAACACTGAAGCTTTCTTT
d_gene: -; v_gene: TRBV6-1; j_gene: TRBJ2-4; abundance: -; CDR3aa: CASSAPGAAIQYF; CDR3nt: TGTGCCAGCAGTGCCCCGGGGGCCGCCATTCAGTACTTC
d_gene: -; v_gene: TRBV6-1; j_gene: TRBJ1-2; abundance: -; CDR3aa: CASRARAGYGYTF; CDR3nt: TGTGCCAGCAGGGCCCGGGCTGGCTATGGCTACACCTTC
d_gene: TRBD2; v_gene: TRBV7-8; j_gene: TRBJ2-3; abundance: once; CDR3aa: CASSSHSGSGDTQYF; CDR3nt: TGTGCCAGCAGCTCCCACAGCGGGAGTGGAGATACGCAGTATTTT
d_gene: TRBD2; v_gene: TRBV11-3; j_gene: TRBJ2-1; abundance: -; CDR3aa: CASSPRLAGVREQFF; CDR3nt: TGTGCCAGCAGCCCCCGACTAGCGGGAGTACGTGAGCAGTTCTTC
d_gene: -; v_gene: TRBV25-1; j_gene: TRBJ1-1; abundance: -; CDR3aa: CASSRRGIVAEAFF; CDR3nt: TGTGCCAGCAGTAGACGGGGTATAGTTGCGGAAGCTTTCTTT
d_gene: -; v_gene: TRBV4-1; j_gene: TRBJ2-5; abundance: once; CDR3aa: CASSQAPDRFGTQYF; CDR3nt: TGCGCCAGCAGCCAAGCCCCAGATAGGTTTGGGACCCAGTACTTC
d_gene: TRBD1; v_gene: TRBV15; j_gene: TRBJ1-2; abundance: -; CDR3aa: CATSRDSGRGRGYTF; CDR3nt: TGTGCCACCAGCAGAGATAGCGGCAGGGGGAGAGGCTACACCTTC
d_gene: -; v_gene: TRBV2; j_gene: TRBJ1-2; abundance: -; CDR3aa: CASRRSNYGYTF; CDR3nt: TGTGCCAGCAGGCGATCTAACTATGGCTACACCTTC
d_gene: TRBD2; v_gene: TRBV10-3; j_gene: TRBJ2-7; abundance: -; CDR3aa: CAISDLAGGNYEQYF; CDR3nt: TGTGCCATCAGTGATTTAGCGGGAGGTAACTACGAGCAGTACTTC
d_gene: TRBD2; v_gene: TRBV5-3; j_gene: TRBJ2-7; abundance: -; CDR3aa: CASSLTSGPSYEQYF; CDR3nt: TGTGCCAGCAGCTTAACTAGCGGGCCGTCCTACGAGCAGTACTTC
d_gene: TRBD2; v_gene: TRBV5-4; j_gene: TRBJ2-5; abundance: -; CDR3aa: CASSLVAGARETQYF; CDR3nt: TGTGCCAGCAGCTTGGTAGCGGGAGCACGGGAGACCCAGTACTTC
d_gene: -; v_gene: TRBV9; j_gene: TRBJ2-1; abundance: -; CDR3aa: CASSVASRPRASYNEQFF; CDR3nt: TGTGCCAGCAGCGTAGCTAGCAGGCCTCGTGCCTCCTACAATGAGCAGTTCTTC
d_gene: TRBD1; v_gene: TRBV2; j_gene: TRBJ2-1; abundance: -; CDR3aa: CASPGQGKQFF; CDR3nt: TGTGCCAGTCCGGGACAGGGAAAGCAGTTCTTC
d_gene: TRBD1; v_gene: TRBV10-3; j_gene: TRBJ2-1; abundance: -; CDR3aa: CAIRRGGDEQFF; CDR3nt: TGTGCCATCAGGAGAGGGGGCGATGAGCAGTTCTTC
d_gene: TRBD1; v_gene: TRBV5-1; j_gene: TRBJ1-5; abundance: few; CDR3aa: CASSLYPGGVSSNQPQHF; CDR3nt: TGCGCCAGCAGCTTGTACCCAGGGGGGGTTAGTAGCAATCAGCCCCAGCATTTT
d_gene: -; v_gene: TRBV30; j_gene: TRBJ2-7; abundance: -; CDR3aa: CAWSGNEQYF; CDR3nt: TGTGCCTGGAGCGGAAACGAGCAGTACTTC
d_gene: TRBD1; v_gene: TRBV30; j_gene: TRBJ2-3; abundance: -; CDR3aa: CAWRATRGRTDTQYF; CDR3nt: TGTGCCTGGAGGGCCACCAGGGGGCGCACAGATACGCAGTATTTT
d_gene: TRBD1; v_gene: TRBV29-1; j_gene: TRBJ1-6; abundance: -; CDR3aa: CSVQGQGNSPLHF; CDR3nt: TGCAGCGTGCAGGGACAGGGGAACTCACCCCTCCACTTT